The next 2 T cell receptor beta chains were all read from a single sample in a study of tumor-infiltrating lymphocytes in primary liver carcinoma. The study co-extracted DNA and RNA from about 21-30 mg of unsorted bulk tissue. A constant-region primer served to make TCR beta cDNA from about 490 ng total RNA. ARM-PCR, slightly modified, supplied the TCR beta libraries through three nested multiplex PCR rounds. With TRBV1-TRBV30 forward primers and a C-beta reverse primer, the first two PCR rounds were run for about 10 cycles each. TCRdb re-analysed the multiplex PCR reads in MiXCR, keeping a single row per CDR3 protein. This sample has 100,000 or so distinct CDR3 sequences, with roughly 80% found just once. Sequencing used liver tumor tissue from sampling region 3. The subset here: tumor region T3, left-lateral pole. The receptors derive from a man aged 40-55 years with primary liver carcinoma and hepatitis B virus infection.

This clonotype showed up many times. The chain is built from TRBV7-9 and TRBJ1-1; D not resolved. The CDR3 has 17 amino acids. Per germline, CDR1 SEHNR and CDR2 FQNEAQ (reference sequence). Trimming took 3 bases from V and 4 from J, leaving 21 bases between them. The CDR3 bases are TGTGCCAGCAGCTTTAATCGCCCAGGAGGCATGAGCACTGAAGCTTTCTTT. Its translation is CASSFNRPGGMSTEAFF.

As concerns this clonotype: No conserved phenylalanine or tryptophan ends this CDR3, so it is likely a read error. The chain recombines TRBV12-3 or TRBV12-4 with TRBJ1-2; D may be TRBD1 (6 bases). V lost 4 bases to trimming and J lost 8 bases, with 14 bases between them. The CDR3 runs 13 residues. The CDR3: CASSSTGLVGYTY. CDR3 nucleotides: TGTGCCAGCAGTTCAACAGGGCTAGTCGGCTACACCTAC.